The 4 T cell receptor beta chains given below trace back to one sample, sequenced in a study of response to subunit inactivated influenza vaccine. TCRdb itself ran the RT-PCR reads through MiXCR, one entry per CDR3 protein. The sample carries hundreds of thousands of distinct CDR3 sequences, 25% recorded once. The sample consisted of CD4+ T cells sorted from PBMCs, taken 5 to 6 days after vaccination. The receptors originated from a man aged 45 to 65 who received an inactivated influenza vaccine.

The chain joins TRBV5-1 to TRBJ2-4; no reliable D call. Germline CDR1 and CDR2: SGHRS and YFSETQ. CDR3 length: 16 amino acids. Deletions cut 4 bases from V and 0 bases from J, with 14 bases between. The CDR3 loop reads CASSHDTHIAKNIQYF. DNA of the CDR3: TGCGCCAGCAGCCACGACACTCATATAGCCAAAAACATTCAGTACTTC.

This clonotype was detected ten times or more. The chain combines TRBV20-1 with TRBJ1-2; 9 nucleotides line up with TRBD1. V lost 5 bases, J lost 2 bases, and 3 bases stayed unmatched. Germline V gene data show CDR1 as DFQATT and CDR2 as SNEGSKA (reference sequence). CDR3 length: 13 residues. The CDR3 DNA is TGCAGTGCTCCAGGACAGGGGAACTATGGCTACACCTTC. Its translation: CSAPGQGNYGYTF.

V gene TRBV7-9 combines with J gene TRBJ1-2; TRBD1 agrees at 9 bases. This CDR3 has 15 residues. V shed 6 bases, J shed 3 bases, and the junction held 8 bases outside the gene matches. From germline, CDR1 is SEHNR and CDR2 FQNEAQ (reference sequence). The chain's CDR3 is CASRPQGAQDYGYTF. The CDR3 DNA reads TGTGCCAGCAGACCACAGGGGGCGCAGGACTATGGCTACACCTTC.

The genes are TRBV10-3 and TRBJ2-7, with D possibly being TRBD1 (5 bases). Trimming pared 2 bases from V and 0 bases from J, leaving 8 bases between. Germline V gives CDR1 ENHRY, CDR2 SYGVKD. This CDR3 has 14 amino acids. The CDR3 loop reads CAISEGASSYEQYF. Here the CDR3 DNA reads TGTGCCATCAGTGAGGGGGCAAGCTCCTACGAGCAGTACTTC.